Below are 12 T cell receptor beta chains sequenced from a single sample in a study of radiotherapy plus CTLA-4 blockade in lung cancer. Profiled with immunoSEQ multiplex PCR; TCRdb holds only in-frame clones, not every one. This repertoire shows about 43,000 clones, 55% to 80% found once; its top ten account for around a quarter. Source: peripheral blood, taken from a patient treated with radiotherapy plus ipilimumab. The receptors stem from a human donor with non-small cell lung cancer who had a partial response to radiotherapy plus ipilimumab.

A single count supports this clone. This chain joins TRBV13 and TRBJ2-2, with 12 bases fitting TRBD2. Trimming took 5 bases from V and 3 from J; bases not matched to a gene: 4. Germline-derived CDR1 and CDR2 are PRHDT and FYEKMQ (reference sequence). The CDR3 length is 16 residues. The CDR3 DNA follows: TGTGCCAGCAGCCACCTAGCGGGGGGGTACACCGGGGAGCTGTTTTTT. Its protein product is CASSHLAGGYTGELFF. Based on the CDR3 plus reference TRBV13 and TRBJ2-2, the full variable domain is AAGVIQSPRHLIKEKRETATLKCYPIPRHDTVYWYQQGPGQDPQFLISFYEKMQSDKGSIPDRFSAQQFSDYHSELNMSSLELGDSALYFCASSHLAGGYTGELFFGEGSRLTVL.

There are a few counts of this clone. The CDR3 spells CASSSSGSEQFF. CDR3 sequence (DNA): TGTGCCAGCAGCTCTAGCGGGAGTGAGCAGTTCTTC. The rearrangement joins TRBV7-2 to TRBJ2-1; 10 nucleotides match TRBD2. V trimming: 4 bases; J trimming: 9 bases; junction bases outside the gene matches: 0. There are 12 residues in the CDR3. Germline values: CDR1 SGHTA, CDR2 FQGNSA. Using reference TRBV7-2 and TRBJ2-1 for the parts outside the CDR3, the full variable domain is GAGVSQSPSNKVTEKGKDVELRCDPISGHTALYWYRQSLGQGLEFLIYFQGNSAPDKSGLPSDRFSAERTGGSVSTLTIQRTQQEDSAVYLCASSSSGSEQFFGPGTRLTVL.

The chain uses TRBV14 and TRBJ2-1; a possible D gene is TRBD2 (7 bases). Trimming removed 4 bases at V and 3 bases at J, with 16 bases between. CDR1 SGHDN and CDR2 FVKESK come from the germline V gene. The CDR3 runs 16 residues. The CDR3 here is CASSRGGVILYNEQFF. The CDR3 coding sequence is TGTGCCAGCAGCCGGGGGGGCGTTATCCTCTACAATGAGCAGTTCTTC.

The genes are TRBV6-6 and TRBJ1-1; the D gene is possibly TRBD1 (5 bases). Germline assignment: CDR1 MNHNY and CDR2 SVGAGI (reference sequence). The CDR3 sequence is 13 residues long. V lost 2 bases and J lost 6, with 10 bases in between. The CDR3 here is CASSYGGFAEAFF. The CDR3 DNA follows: TGTGCCAGCAGTTACGGGGGGTTCGCTGAAGCTTTCTTT.

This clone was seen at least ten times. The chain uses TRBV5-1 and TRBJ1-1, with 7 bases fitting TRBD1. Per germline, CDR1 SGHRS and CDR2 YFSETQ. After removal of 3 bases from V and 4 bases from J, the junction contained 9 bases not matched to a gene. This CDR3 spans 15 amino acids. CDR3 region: CASSSRQGTGTEAFF. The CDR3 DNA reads TGCGCCAGCAGCTCCCGACAGGGTACCGGCACTGAAGCTTTCTTT. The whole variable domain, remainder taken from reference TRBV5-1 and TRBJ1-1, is KAGVTQTPRYLIKTRGQQVTLSCSPISGHRSVSWYQQTPGQGLQFLFEYFSETQRNKGNFPGRFSGRQFSNSRSEMNVSTLELGDSALYLCASSSRQGTGTEAFFGQGTRLTVV.

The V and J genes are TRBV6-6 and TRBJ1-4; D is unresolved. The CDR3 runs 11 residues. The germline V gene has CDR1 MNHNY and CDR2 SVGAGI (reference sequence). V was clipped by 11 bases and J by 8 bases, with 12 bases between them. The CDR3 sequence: CAHRQAEKLFF. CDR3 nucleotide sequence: TGTGCCCACCGCCAGGCCGAAAAACTGTTTTTT.

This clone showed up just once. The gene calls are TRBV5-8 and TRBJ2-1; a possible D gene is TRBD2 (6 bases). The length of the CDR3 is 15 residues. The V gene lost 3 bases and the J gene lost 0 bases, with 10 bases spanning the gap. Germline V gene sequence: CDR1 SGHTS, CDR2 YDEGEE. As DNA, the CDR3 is TGTGCCAGCAGCTGGATCGGGAGCTCCTACAATGAGCAGTTCTTC. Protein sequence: CASSWIGSSYNEQFF.

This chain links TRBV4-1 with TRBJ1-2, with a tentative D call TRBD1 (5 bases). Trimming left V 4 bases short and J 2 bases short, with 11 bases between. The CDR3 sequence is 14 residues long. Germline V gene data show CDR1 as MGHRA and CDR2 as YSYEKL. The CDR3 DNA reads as TGCGCCAGCAGCCCGGGACTGACGAACTATGGCTACACCTTC. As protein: CASSPGLTNYGYTF.

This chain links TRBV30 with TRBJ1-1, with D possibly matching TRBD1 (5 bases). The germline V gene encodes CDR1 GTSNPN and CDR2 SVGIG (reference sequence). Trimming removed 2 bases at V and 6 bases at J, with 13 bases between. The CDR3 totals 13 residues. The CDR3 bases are TGTGCCTGGAGTCGGGGGGTTTCGGCTGAAGCTTTCTTT. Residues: CAWSRGVSAEAFF.

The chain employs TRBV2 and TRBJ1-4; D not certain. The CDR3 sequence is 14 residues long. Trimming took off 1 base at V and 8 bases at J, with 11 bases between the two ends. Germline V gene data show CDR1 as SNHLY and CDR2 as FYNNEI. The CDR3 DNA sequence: TGTGCCAGCAGTGAAGGGACGGGAGTGGAAAAACTGTTTTTT. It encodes CASSEGTGVEKLFF. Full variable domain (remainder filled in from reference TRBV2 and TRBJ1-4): EPEVTQTPSHQVTQMGQEVILRCVPISNHLYFYWYRQILGQKVEFLVSFYNNEISEKSEIFDDQFSVERPDGSNFTLKIRSTKLEDSAMYFCASSEGTGVEKLFFGSGTQLSVL.

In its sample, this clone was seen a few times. CDR3 DNA sequence: TGTGCCAGCTCCCAGGGGACAGGGGGCGACGAGCAGTACTTC. Protein product: CASSQGTGGDEQYF. V usage is TRBV11-1 and J usage is TRBJ2-7; TRBD1 matches at 12 bases. CDR1 is SGHAT, CDR2 FQDESV, per germline (reference sequence). This CDR3 is 14 amino acids long. The ends lost 8 bases at V and 5 bases at J; junction bases unmatched: 7.

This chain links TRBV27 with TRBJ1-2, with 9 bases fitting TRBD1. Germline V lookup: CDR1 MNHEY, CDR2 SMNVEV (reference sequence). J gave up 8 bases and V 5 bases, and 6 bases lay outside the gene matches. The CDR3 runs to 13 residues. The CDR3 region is CASSPWTGDGYTF. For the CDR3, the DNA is TGTGCCAGCAGTCCCTGGACAGGGGACGGCTACACCTTC.